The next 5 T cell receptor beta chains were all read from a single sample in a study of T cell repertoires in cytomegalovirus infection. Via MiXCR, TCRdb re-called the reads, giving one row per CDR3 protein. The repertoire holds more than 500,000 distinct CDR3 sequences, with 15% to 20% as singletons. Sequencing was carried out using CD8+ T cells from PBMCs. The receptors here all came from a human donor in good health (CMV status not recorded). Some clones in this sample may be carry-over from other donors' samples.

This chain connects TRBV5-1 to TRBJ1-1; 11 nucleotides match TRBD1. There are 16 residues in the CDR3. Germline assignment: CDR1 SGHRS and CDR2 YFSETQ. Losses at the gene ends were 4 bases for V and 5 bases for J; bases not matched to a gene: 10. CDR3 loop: CASSPGQGVKRTEAFF. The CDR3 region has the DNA TGCGCCAGCAGCCCGGGACAGGGGGTAAAGAGAACTGAAGCTTTCTTT. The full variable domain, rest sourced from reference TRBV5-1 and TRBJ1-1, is KAGVTQTPRYLIKTRGQQVTLSCSPISGHRSVSWYQQTPGQGLQFLFEYFSETQRNKGNFPGRFSGRQFSNSRSEMNVSTLELGDSALYLCASSPGQGVKRTEAFFGQGTRLTVV.

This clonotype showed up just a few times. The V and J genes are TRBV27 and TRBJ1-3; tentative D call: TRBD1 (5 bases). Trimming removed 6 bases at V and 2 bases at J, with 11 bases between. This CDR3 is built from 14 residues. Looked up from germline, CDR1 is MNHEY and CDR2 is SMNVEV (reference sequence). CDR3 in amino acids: CASRPGLPGNTIYF. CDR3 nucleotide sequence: TGTGCCAGCAGGCCGGGACTTCCTGGAAACACCATATATTTT.

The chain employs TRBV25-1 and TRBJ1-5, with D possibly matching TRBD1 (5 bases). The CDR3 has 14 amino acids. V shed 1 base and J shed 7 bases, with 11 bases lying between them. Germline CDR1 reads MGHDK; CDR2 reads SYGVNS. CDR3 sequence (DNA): TGTGCCAGCAGTGAATCGGGGGGAGGCCAGCCCCAGCATTTT. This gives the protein CASSESGGGQPQHF. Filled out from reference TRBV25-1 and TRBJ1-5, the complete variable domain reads EADIYQTPRYLVIGTGKKITLECSQTMGHDKMYWYQQDPGMELHLIHYSYGVNSTEKGDLSSESTVSRIRTEHFPLTLESARPSHTSQYLCASSESGGGQPQHFGDGTRLSIL.

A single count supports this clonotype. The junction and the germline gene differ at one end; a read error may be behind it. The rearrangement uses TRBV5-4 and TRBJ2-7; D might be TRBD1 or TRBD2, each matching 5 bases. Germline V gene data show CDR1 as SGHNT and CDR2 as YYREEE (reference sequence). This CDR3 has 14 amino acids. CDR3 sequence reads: CASSLGWGPNERYF. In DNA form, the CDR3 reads TGTGCCAGCAGCTTGGGGTGGGGACCGAACGAGCGGTACTTC.

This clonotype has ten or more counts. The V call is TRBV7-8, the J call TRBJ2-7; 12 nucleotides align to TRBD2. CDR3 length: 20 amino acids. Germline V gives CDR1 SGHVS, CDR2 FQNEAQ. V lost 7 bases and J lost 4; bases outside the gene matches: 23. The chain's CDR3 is CASIPLGGASGRAGIYEQYF. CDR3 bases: TGTGCCAGCATCCCCTTAGGGGGGGCTAGCGGGAGGGCCGGGATTTACGAGCAGTACTTC.